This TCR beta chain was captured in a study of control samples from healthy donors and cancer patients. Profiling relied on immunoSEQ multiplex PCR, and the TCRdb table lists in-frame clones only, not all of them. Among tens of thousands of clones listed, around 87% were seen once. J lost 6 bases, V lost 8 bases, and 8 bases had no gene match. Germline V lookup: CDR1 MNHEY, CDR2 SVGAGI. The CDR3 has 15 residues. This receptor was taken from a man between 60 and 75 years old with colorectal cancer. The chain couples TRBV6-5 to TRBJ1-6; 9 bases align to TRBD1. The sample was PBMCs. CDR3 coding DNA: TGTGCCAGCTTTTTTGGGGACAGGGCTAATTCACCCCTCCACTTT. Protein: CASFFGDRANSPLHF.